This T cell receptor (beta chain) emerged from a study of blood T cells in healthy people across ages. PCR was performed a second time for about 6 to 11 cycles using a sample-barcoded 5' primer and a J-beta primer mix. Each CDR3 protein is one row after TCRdb ran MiXCR on the 5' RACE reads. The sample includes roughly 830,000 distinct CDR3 sequences, 62% of them seen just once. The germline CDR1 and CDR2 sequences are DFQATT and SNEGSKA (reference sequence). The CDR3 loop spans 13 amino acids. The V and J ends lost 5 bases and 1 base respectively, with 12 bases between them. The receptor comes from a man aged 25-40 years in good health. This chain connects TRBV20-1 to TRBJ2-7; no reliable D call. Sequencing was done on a sample of blood. The CDR3 sequence is CSAASEASYEQYF. Written as DNA, the CDR3 is TGCAGTGCTGCCTCAGAGGCTTCCTACGAGCAGTACTTC.